Included here is one T cell receptor beta chain sequence, with context. Antigen: not known. A sample-barcoded 5' primer and a J-beta primer mix were used in a second PCR of roughly 6 to 12 cycles. MiXCR, applied by TCRdb to the 5' RACE reads, yields one record per CDR3 protein. The repertoire holds around 990,000 distinct CDR3 sequences, with around 25% as singletons. The data stem from a study of blood T cells in healthy people across ages. Germline lookup yields CDR1 SGHRS and CDR2 YFSETQ. This CDR3 has 15 amino acids. V was clipped by 0 bases and J by 2 bases, with 11 bases between them. Study-wide results and caveats: Naive and antigen-experienced cells were not separated, limiting conclusive comparison.

These data also formed part of another study, on T cells of mothers and their children.

The sample was blood. This sequence originates from a girl aged 2-10 years in good health. The genes are TRBV5-1 and TRBJ1-2; tentatively, D is TRBD1 (6 bases). CDR3 bases: TGCGCCAGCAGCTTGGGGACAGCGGACAACTATGGCTACACCTTC. Its translation is CASSLGTADNYGYTF.